This TCR beta chain was captured by sequencing in a study of identical twins. Study-wide findings and caveats: Fewer insertions marked abundant cord blood beta clonotypes; young adult naive trended weakly, memory not at all. Shared out-of-frame alpha sequences (those common to twins) showed excess low generation probability.

After template switching added a universal primer site, the resulting cDNA carried unique molecular identifiers. In TCRdb, the 5' RACE reads were re-called with MiXCR into one record per CDR3 protein. The table shows around 650,000 distinct CDR3 sequences, with under 8.5% occurring only once. The sample holds a few counts of this clonotype. Its target is unknown. These data are also associated with another study on yellow fever vaccine responses in identical twins.

The sequenced sample consisted of PBMCs. This TCR came from a woman between 18 and 29 years old in good health.

The CDR3, as DNA: TGTGCCAGCAGTTTTGGGGGGGGCCCCGCAGATACGCAGTATTTT. This gives the protein CASSFGGGPADTQYF. The chain recombines TRBV12-3 or TRBV12-4 with TRBJ2-3, with a possible D match to TRBD2 (7 bases). V shed 3 bases and J shed 4 bases, with 14 bases lying between them. The CDR3 totals 15 residues.